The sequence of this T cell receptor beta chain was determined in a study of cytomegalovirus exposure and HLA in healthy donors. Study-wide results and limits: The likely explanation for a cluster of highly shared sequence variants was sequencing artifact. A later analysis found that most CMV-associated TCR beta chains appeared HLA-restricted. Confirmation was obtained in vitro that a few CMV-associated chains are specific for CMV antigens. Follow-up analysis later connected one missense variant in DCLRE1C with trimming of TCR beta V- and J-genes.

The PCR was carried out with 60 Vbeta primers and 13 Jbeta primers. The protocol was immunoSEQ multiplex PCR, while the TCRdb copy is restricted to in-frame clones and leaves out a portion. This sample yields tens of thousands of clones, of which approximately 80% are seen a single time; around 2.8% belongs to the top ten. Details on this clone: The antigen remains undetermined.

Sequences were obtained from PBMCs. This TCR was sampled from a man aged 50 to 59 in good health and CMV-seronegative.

The CDR3 DNA sequence: TGTGCCATCAGTGACCCAACCGGTGCGTCGAGCGGGGGGGCTTACAATGAGCAGTTCTTC. As protein: CAISDPTGASSGGAYNEQFF. This chain uses TRBV10-3 with TRBJ2-1, with 10 bases matching TRBD2. The CDR3 is 20 residues long. Germline CDR1 is ENHRY and CDR2 is SYGVKD. V lost 3 bases to trimming and J lost 4 bases; unmatched junction nucleotides: 18.